These 11 T cell receptor beta chains were all obtained from the same sample, sequenced in a study of cytomegalovirus exposure and HLA in healthy donors. It was with 60 Vbeta and 13 Jbeta primers that the PCR ran. Measured with immunoSEQ multiplex PCR; TCRdb has only the in-frame clones, and not every one. The repertoire holds about 170,000 clones, with around 80% as singletons. Specimen: PBMCs. These receptors originate from a woman between 50 and 59 years old in good health and CMV-seronegative.

V and J are TRBV2 and TRBJ1-2; D is uncertain. Germline-derived CDR1 and CDR2 are SNHLY and FYNNEI. This CDR3 spans 14 amino acids. Trimming shortened V by 3 bases and J by 1 base, and 9 bases separated the two germline ends. The CDR3 nucleotides read TGTGCCAGCAGTGATAACGGGGTTAACTATGGCTACACCTTC. It translates to CASSDNGVNYGYTF.

The chain employs TRBV4-1 and TRBJ1-2, with 7 bases identical to TRBD1. Germline V lookup: CDR1 MGHRA, CDR2 YSYEKL. This CDR3 region has 14 residues. The ends lost 0 bases at V and 4 bases at J; junction bases unmatched: 2. CDR3 amino acids: CASSQDGDSYGYTF. The CDR3 region has the DNA TGCGCCAGCAGCCAAGATGGGGACAGCTATGGCTACACCTTC.

The V call is TRBV9, the J call TRBJ2-3; possible D gene TRBD2, 5 bases. V was clipped by 0 bases and J by 3 bases, with 14 bases between them. Germline-derived CDR1 and CDR2 are SGDLS and YYNGEE. The CDR3 spans 16 residues. CDR3 protein: CASSVDRGSVTDTQYF. CDR3 DNA: TGTGCCAGCAGCGTAGATCGGGGTTCGGTGACAGATACGCAGTATTTT.

This sequence joins TRBV6-5 and TRBJ1-1; 7 bases map to TRBD1. J was trimmed by 8 bases and V by 0 bases; bases with no gene match: 3. Germline V gives CDR1 MNHEY, CDR2 SVGAGI. The CDR3 consists of 13 residues. The CDR3 region is CASSYSTRGEAFF. Here the CDR3 DNA reads TGTGCCAGCAGTTACTCTACCAGGGGGGAAGCTTTCTTT.

The chain is built from TRBV7-9 and TRBJ2-7; 9 nucleotides agree with TRBD2. Germline trimming cut 2 bases from V and 2 bases from J; bases unmatched to any gene: 13. CDR1 and CDR2 from the germline V gene are SEHNR and FQNEAQ (reference sequence). There are 18 residues in the CDR3. The CDR3 sequence is CASSLYGGRVAGPYEQYF. CDR3 DNA: TGTGCCAGCAGCTTATATGGCGGGAGGGTTGCCGGCCCCTACGAGCAGTACTTC.

The rearrangement joins TRBV9 to TRBJ1-2; perhaps TRBD1 as D (6 bases). The CDR3 is 16 amino acids. Germline V gives CDR1 SGDLS, CDR2 YYNGEE. V lost 0 bases to trimming and J lost 6 bases, with 18 bases between them. CDR3 DNA: TGTGCCAGCAGCGTAGCTGCGCAGGGGCGTCCCGATGGCTACACCTTC. Translating gives CASSVAAQGRPDGYTF.

The CDR3 here is CASSFTGISGNTIYF. CDR3 coding DNA: TGTGCCAGCAGCTTTACAGGAATCTCTGGAAACACCATATATTTT. The chain recombines TRBV7-9 with TRBJ1-3; a weak D match, TRBD1 (5 bases). V lost 3 bases to trimming and J lost 0 bases, with 9 bases between them. The CDR3 totals 15 residues. Germline CDR1 reads SEHNR; CDR2 reads FQNEAQ (reference sequence).

V is TRBV28 and J is TRBJ2-7; TRBD2 agrees at 8 bases. Germline trimming cut 3 bases from V and 4 bases from J; bases unmatched to any gene: 5. This CDR3 contains 14 residues. Germline V gene data show CDR1 as MDHEN and CDR2 as SYDVKM. This CDR3 is CASSFDGTSYEQYF. The DNA of the CDR3 is TGTGCCAGCAGTTTCGACGGGACTAGTTACGAGCAGTACTTC.

J is TRBJ1-6 and V is TRBV30; D possibly corresponds to TRBD1 (5 bases). CDR3 length equals 12 residues. Per germline, CDR1 GTSNPN and CDR2 SVGIG (reference sequence). The V end was cut by 5 bases, the J end by 10 bases, with 12 bases between. CDR3: CAWGSRGSPLHF. As DNA, the CDR3 is TGTGCCTGGGGATCCCGGGGGTCACCCCTCCACTTT. Looking up the rest from reference TRBV30 and TRBJ1-6 gives the full variable domain: SQTIHQWPATLVQPVGSPLSLECTVEGTSNPNLYWYRQAAGRGLQLLFYSVGIGQISSEVPQNLSASRPQDRQFILSSKKLLLSDSGFYLCAWGSRGSPLHFGNGTRLTVT.

The chain joins TRBV7-2 to TRBJ1-2; 8 positions match TRBD1. The CDR3 is 15 residues long. The germline gives CDR1 SGHTA, CDR2 FQGNSA. Unmatched junction bases numbered 10, after V lost 6 bases and J lost 4 bases. Here the CDR3 reads CASRLQGDLTYGYTF. The CDR3 DNA sequence: TGTGCCAGCAGGCTACAGGGGGATCTTACCTATGGCTACACCTTC.

In the case of this clone: A junction boundary mismatches the germline segment, possibly from a read error. This chain links TRBV2 with TRBJ1-2, with 7 bases fitting TRBD1. The CDR3 consists of 13 residues. CDR1 SNHLY and CDR2 FYNNEI come from the germline V gene. DNA of the CDR3: TGTGCCAGCAGAGAAGACAGGGCGGCTGGCTACACCTTC. Translation: CASREDRAAGYTF. The entire variable domain, with the rest obtained from reference TRBV2 and TRBJ1-2, is as follows: EPEVTQTPSHQVTQMGQEVILRCVPISNHLYFYWYRQILGQKVEFLVSFYNNEISEKSEIFDDQFSVERPDGSNFTLKIRSTKLEDSAMYFCASREDRAAGYTFGSGTRLTVV.